This TCR beta chain stems from a study of blood T cell repertoires in COVID-19. Study-wide background: T cells, B-cell-depleted T cells, or PBMCs provided the cDNA or gDNA that served as material.

TCRdb keeps only in-frame clones here, not all; method: immunoSEQ multiplex PCR. The sample lists roughly 150,000 clones, around 82% occurring once. Trimming removed 3 bases from V and 4 bases from J, with 30 bases in between. Germline loops: CDR1 MNHNS, CDR2 SASEGT. This CDR3 has 20 amino acids. Cohort allocation depended upon clinical history that participants reported. This sequence joins TRBV6-1 and TRBJ1-1, with D possibly being TRBD1 (6 bases). The sequencing input was PBMCs or T cells enriched from blood (not recorded which). This sequence was found in a man in his fifties in a cohort exposed to, infected with or recovered from COVID-19 (not recorded which). The CDR3 DNA is TGTGCCAGCAGTGACCATGAAGGATTTCGGGGGGCGGACGCTCCCACTGAAGCTTTCTTT. Translation: CASSDHEGFRGADAPTEAFF.